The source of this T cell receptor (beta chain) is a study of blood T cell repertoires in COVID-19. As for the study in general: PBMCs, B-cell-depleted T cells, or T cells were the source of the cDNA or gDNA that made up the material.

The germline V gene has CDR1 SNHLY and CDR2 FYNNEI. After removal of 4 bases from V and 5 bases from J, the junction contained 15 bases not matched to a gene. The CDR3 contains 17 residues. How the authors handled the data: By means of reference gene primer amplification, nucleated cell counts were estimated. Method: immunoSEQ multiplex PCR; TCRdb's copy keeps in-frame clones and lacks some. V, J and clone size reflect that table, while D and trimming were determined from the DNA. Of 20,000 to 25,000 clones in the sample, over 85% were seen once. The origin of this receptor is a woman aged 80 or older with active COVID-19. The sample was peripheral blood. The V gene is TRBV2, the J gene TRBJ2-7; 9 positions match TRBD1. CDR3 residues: CASSGIGTGQGLDEQYF. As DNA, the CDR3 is TGTGCCAGCAGTGGAATCGGGACGGGACAGGGACTCGACGAGCAGTACTTC.